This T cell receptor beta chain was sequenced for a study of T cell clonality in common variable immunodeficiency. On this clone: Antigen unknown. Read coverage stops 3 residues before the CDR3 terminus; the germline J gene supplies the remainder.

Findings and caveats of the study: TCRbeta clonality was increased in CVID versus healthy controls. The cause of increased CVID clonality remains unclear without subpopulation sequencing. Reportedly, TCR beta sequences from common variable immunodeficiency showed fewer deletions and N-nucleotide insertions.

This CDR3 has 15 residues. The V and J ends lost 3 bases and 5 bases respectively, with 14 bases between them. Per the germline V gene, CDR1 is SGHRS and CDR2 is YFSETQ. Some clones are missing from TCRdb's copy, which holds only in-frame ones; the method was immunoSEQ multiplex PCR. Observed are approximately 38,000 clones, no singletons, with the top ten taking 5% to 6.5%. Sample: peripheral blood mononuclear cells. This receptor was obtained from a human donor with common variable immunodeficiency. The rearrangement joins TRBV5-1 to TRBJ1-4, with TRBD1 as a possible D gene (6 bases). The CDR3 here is CASSSRGGQNEKLFF. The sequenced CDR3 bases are TGCGCCAGCAGCTCCCGGGGGGGGCAAAATGAAAAA.